Each of the 23 T cell receptor beta chains below was sequenced from the same sample in a study of control samples from healthy donors and cancer patients. Here immunoSEQ multiplex PCR was the method, and the copy in TCRdb shows in-frame clones only, minus some. Of some 130,000 clones listed, around nine tenths are singletons. What was sequenced was blood. Receptor source: a man between 25 and 39 years old in good health.

For the CDR3, the DNA is TGTGCCAGCAGCCACCTTGGACGCTTTGAGCAGTTCTTC. Encoded protein: CASSHLGRFEQFF. This chain joins TRBV6-6 and TRBJ2-1; D gene ambiguous. Trimming removed 6 bases from V and 9 bases from J, with 15 bases in between. The CDR3 is made up of 13 amino acids. Per germline, CDR1 MNHNY and CDR2 SVGAGI (reference sequence).

V gene TRBV27 combines with J gene TRBJ2-7; TRBD1 agrees at 11 bases. V was pared by 5 bases and J by 5 bases, with 5 bases of the junction left unmatched. The CDR3 is 14 residues long. Germline V gives CDR1 MNHEY, CDR2 SMNVEV (reference sequence). The CDR3 DNA reads as TGTGCCAGCAGTCTCCGGACAGGGGGCGACGAGCAGTACTTC. Its protein is CASSLRTGGDEQYF.

The rearrangement joins TRBV29-1 to TRBJ1-3; TRBD1 is a possible D gene (5 bases). CDR3 size: 13 residues. CDR1 is SQVTM, CDR2 ANQGSEA, per germline. The germline V and J ends were trimmed by 4 bases and 0 bases, with 7 bases remaining between them. CDR3 DNA sequence: TGCAGCGTTGCAGGGAGCTCTGGAAACACCATATATTTT. This translates into CSVAGSSGNTIYF.

The CDR3 DNA is TGTGCCAGCAGCTCTGACAGGTTGGGTCGGCCCCAGCATTTT. This encodes CASSSDRLGRPQHF. The chain is built from TRBV5-6 and TRBJ1-5; weak D call: TRBD1 (6 bases). The CDR3 extends over 14 amino acids. The V gene's germline CDR1 is SGHDT and CDR2 YYEEEE. V dropped 3 bases and J dropped 9 bases, with 16 bases sitting between them.

J is TRBJ1-4 and V is TRBV6-6; no firm D call. V was clipped by 6 bases and J by 8 bases, with 4 bases between them. This CDR3 is built from 10 residues. Germline V CDR1 and CDR2: MNHNY, SVGAGI (reference sequence). CDR3: CASREEKLFF. In DNA, the CDR3 is TGTGCCAGCAGGGAGGAAAAACTGTTTTTT.

This clone was seen a handful of times. Here the CDR3 DNA reads TGCGCCAGCAGCCAAGATTGGGTGACGGCCCGCAATCAGCCCCAGCATTTT. Translating gives CASSQDWVTARNQPQHF. V and J are TRBV4-1 and TRBJ1-5; D is undetermined. The CDR3 spans 17 residues. V was trimmed by 0 bases and J by 2 bases, leaving 14 bases between them. The germline V gene encodes CDR1 MGHRA and CDR2 YSYEKL.

This chain uses TRBV2 with TRBJ2-3, with D perhaps TRBD1 or TRBD2 (6 bases each). From germline, CDR1 is SNHLY and CDR2 FYNNEI. V shed 3 bases and J shed 3 bases, with 16 bases lying between them. This CDR3 contains 16 residues. The CDR3 spells CASSEAGDSWTDTQYF. The CDR3, as DNA: TGTGCCAGCAGTGAGGCAGGGGACTCTTGGACAGATACGCAGTATTTT.

The chain has TRBV5-5 and TRBJ2-1, with 10 bases that match TRBD2. Trimming at V came to 5 bases and at J to 3 bases, leaving 5 bases not matched to a gene. This CDR3 region has 15 residues. From germline, CDR1 is SGHKS and CDR2 YYEKEE (reference sequence). CDR3 in amino acids: CASSSLAGVYNEQFF. The CDR3 DNA reads as TGTGCCAGCAGTTCCCTAGCGGGAGTCTACAATGAGCAGTTCTTC. Variable domain in full (rest from reference TRBV5-5 and TRBJ2-1): DAGVTQSPTHLIKTRGQQVTLRCSPISGHKSVSWYQQVLGQGPQFIFQYYEKEERGRGNFPDRFSARQFPNYSSELNVNALLLGDSALYLCASSSLAGVYNEQFFGPGTRLTVL.

J is TRBJ2-3 and V is TRBV19; D tentatively reads TRBD1 or TRBD2 (5 bases each). Germline lookup yields CDR1 LNHDA and CDR2 SQIVND (reference sequence). The CDR3 has 15 amino acids. Trimming removed 1 base from V and 2 bases from J, with 10 bases in between. The CDR3 DNA is TGTGCCAGTAGTATAGCGGCCGGGACCACAGATACGCAGTATTTT. Amino acid sequence: CASSIAAGTTDTQYF.

The J gene is TRBJ2-1, the V gene TRBV5-5, with 9 bases matching TRBD1. Trimming removed 4 bases from V and 3 bases from J; junction bases left unmatched: 11. Germline V gene data show CDR1 as SGHKS and CDR2 as YYEKEE (reference sequence). The CDR3 sequence is 17 residues long. CDR3 sequence (DNA): TGTGCCAGCAGCCGCGGTATGGGACAGGGTAGCTACAATGAGCAGTTCTTC. Translating gives CASSRGMGQGSYNEQFF.

The rearrangement joins TRBV28 to TRBJ1-5; D call uncertain. Germline assignment: CDR1 MDHEN and CDR2 SYDVKM. V shed 2 bases and J shed 4 bases, with 3 bases lying between them. The length of the CDR3 is 12 residues. Here the CDR3 reads CASSLTNQPQHF. The CDR3 bases are TGTGCCAGCAGTTTAACAAATCAGCCCCAGCATTTT.

This chain uses TRBV28 with TRBJ2-7; tentative D call: TRBD1 (6 bases). Trimming took 6 bases from V and 10 from J, leaving 28 bases between them. CDR3 length: 16 amino acids. Germline-derived CDR1 and CDR2 are MDHEN and SYDVKM. CDR3 DNA: TGTGCCAGCAGCAACAGGGACCCTCTTCCCCAGGATCCCCAGTACTTC. Translation gives CASSNRDPLPQDPQYF.

The rearrangement joins TRBV6-5 to TRBJ2-5, with 7 bases fitting TRBD2. Germline lookup yields CDR1 MNHEY and CDR2 SVGAGI. The CDR3 has 12 residues. V gave up 7 bases and J gave up 5 bases; unmatched junction bases: 4. The CDR3 here is CASKGTTETQYF. CDR3 sequence (DNA): TGTGCCAGCAAAGGGACTACGGAGACCCAGTACTTC.

This clone turned up a few times. This rearrangement joins TRBV5-1 to TRBJ1-2, with D tentatively TRBD1 (6 bases). Trimming removed 3 bases from V and 6 bases from J, with 12 bases in between. The V gene's germline CDR1 is SGHRS and CDR2 YFSETQ. The CDR3 sequence is 13 residues long. The CDR3 sequence is CASSSGTLHGYTF. CDR3 nucleotide sequence: TGCGCCAGCAGCTCTGGGACACTCCATGGCTACACCTTC.

The J gene is TRBJ1-2, the V gene TRBV6-1; TRBD1 agrees at 9 bases. Germline values: CDR1 MNHNS, CDR2 SASEGT. There are 18 residues in the CDR3. V lost 1 base and J lost 4; bases outside the gene matches: 13. The chain's CDR3 is CASSEGGTGLGISYGYTF. The DNA of the CDR3 is TGTGCCAGCAGTGAAGGGGGGACAGGGCTCGGCATTAGCTATGGCTACACCTTC.

This clone was detected once. The chain carries TRBV6-4 and TRBJ2-1; perhaps TRBD2 as D (5 bases). This CDR3 is built from 13 residues. Germline V gene sequence: CDR1 MRHNA, CDR2 SNTAGT. V was clipped by 2 bases and J by 6 bases, with 8 bases between them. CDR3 sequence reads: CASSDGSLNEQFF. CDR3 bases: TGTGCCAGCAGTGACGGGAGCCTCAATGAGCAGTTCTTC.

The chain carries TRBV12-3 or TRBV12-4 and TRBJ1-1, with no clear D. V was pared by 6 bases and J by 12 bases, with 14 bases between. The CDR3 is made up of 11 amino acids. The CDR3, as DNA: TGTGCCAGCAGGATTACTATAGTGACTTTCTTT. Translating it yields CASRITIVTFF.

V usage is TRBV28 and J usage is TRBJ2-5; TRBD2 aligns across 7 bases. The length of the CDR3 is 15 residues. Losses at the gene ends were 4 bases for V and 8 bases for J; bases not matched to a gene: 13. Germline V gene data show CDR1 as MDHEN and CDR2 as SYDVKM. The CDR3 sequence: CASSSSGGRGRTQYF. The CDR3 DNA reads TGTGCCAGCAGTTCCTCGGGCGGGAGAGGCCGTACCCAGTACTTC.

The rearrangement uses TRBV7-6 and TRBJ2-3; no reliable D call. CDR1 is SGHVS and CDR2 is FNYEAQ in the germline V gene. The CDR3 is 16 residues long. V was clipped by 1 base and J by 2 bases, with 13 bases between them. The CDR3 here is CASSLVFKGFTDTQYF. The CDR3 DNA reads TGTGCCAGCAGCTTAGTTTTCAAGGGATTCACAGATACGCAGTATTTT.

This chain connects TRBV7-6 to TRBJ2-1; weak D call: TRBD1 (5 bases). In germline, CDR1 is SGHVS, CDR2 FNYEAQ. Trimming took off 3 bases at V and 7 bases at J, with 16 bases between the two ends. This CDR3 region has 15 residues. The CDR3 sequence: CASSFRGDSRNEQFF. The CDR3 coding sequence is TGTGCCAGCAGCTTTAGGGGTGATAGCAGGAATGAGCAGTTCTTC.

The J gene is TRBJ1-6, the V gene TRBV3-1 (or the pseudogene TRBV3-2), with D tentatively TRBD1 (5 bases). The CDR3 length is 13 residues. Trimming cost V 4 bases and J 7 bases, with 8 bases left between them. Germline loops: CDR1 LGHDT, CDR2 YNNKEL (reference sequence). CDR3 sequence: CASSLRGNSPLHF. CDR3 coding DNA: TGTGCCAGCAGCCTTAGGGGAAATTCACCCCTCCACTTT.

As DNA, the CDR3 is TGTGCCAGCAGGGCCTCAGGGCAGGGCAATCAGCCCCAGCATTTT. Translated, it gives CASRASGQGNQPQHF. The rearrangement uses TRBV6-5 and TRBJ1-5; maybe TRBD1 (5 bases). The CDR3 consists of 15 residues. Trimming stripped 6 bases from V and 2 bases from J, with 14 bases between. Germline assignment: CDR1 MNHEY and CDR2 SVGAGI.

The gene calls are TRBV24-1 and TRBJ2-7; TRBD1 aligns across 10 bases. Germline trimming cut 4 bases from V and 3 bases from J; bases unmatched to any gene: 8. Germline CDR1 KGHDR, CDR2 SFDVKD. The CDR3 extends over 16 amino acids. This CDR3 reads CATSEETGTGVYEQYF. The CDR3 nucleotides are TGTGCCACCAGTGAAGAAACCGGGACAGGGGTCTACGAGCAGTACTTC.